This T cell receptor (beta chain) stems from a study of blood T cell repertoires in COVID-19. At the level of the study: There were acute and convalescent COVID-19 samples, and they came from the United States, Italy and Spain. T cells, B-cell-depleted T cells, or PBMCs supplied cDNA or gDNA.

In the source study's methods: The authors estimated nucleated cell counts from reference gene primer amplification. The table came from immunoSEQ multiplex PCR; TCRdb's copy has only in-frame clones and leaves some out. V and J calls plus clone size are reproduced from that table; the DNA served to infer D and trimming. The top ten hold around 2.1% of the sample, which has 45,000 to 55,000 clones, 70% to 90% seen once. Sequenced input: peripheral blood. The TCR was taken from a human donor in a cohort sampled during active COVID-19.

CDR3 sequence reads: CASSPTETNEKLFF. The CDR3 bases are TGTGCCAGCAGCCCGACAGAAACTAATGAAAAACTGTTTTTT. The V gene is TRBV5-5, the J gene TRBJ1-4, with a weak D call TRBD1 (5 bases). The V gene lost 4 bases and the J gene lost 1 base, with 8 bases spanning the gap. Per the germline V gene, CDR1 is SGHKS and CDR2 is YYEKEE (reference sequence). This CDR3 is built from 14 residues.